This T cell receptor beta chain was sequenced in a study of cytomegalovirus exposure and HLA in healthy donors. Per germline, CDR1 MGHRA and CDR2 YSYEKL. This CDR3 comprises 20 residues. V dropped 0 bases and J dropped 3; count of bases not matched to a gene: 12. PCR involved 60 Vbeta and 13 Jbeta primers. Clones were read by immunoSEQ multiplex PCR, and TCRdb kept only the in-frame ones, dropping some. The data hold about 110,000 clones, with 78% observed a single time. Healthy people donating bone marrow made up the donors. Study conclusions and caveats: Across HLA loci, a later analysis found differing TCR association rates, with DRB1 most and HLA-C fewest. TCR beta chain V- and J-gene trimming was linked, in a later analysis, to a missense variant in DCLRE1C.

About this clone itself: The antigen is undetermined.

This TCR was sampled from a woman under 40 in good health and CMV-seronegative. The rearrangement uses TRBV4-1 and TRBJ2-2, with 11 bases aligning to TRBD2. The material sequenced was PBMCs. The CDR3 reads CASSQDNGVAGGPDTGELFF. The DNA of the CDR3 is TGCGCCAGCAGCCAAGATAACGGGGTAGCGGGGGGGCCCGACACCGGGGAGCTGTTTTTT.